This T cell receptor (beta chain) is from a study of CD8+ T cells in alopecia areata. About the research overall: The approximately 6-11-week-old female C3H/HeJ mice were given skin taken from approximately 6-12-month-old C3H/HeJ graft donors that had spontaneous alopecia. Study-wide findings and caveats: Among the cells sequenced in scalp samples are also the resident alphabeta T cells of normal skin. Affected scalp, especially in alopecia totalis/universalis, had a higher clonality than normal scalp did.

Once RNA had been extracted, it was reverse transcribed into cDNA to act as the sequencing template. Assay used: immunoSEQ multiplex PCR; TCRdb lists only in-frame clones, some missing. There are about 270,000 clones in the sample, none observed a single time. Comment on this clone: The antigen is not known. The germline and genes are mouse ones. Other DNA sequences in this specimen translate into the identical CDR3.

Cutaneous lymph nodes were pooled and cells sorted by CD4, CD8alpha, NKG2D, NKG2ACE and more. Sample: CD4+ T cells sorted from a lymph node. This receptor was identified in a C3H/HeJ mouse with alopecia areata. Mice of this strain are of MHC haplotype H2-k.

CDR3 bases read: TGCACCTGCAGTGCGAGGACAGGGGGAGCAGAA. Its translation is CTCSARTGGAE. Given in full, the CDR3 is CTCSARTGGAETLYF. The rearrangement links TRBV1 to TRBJ2-3; TRBD1 agrees at 10 bases. The read gets to within 4 residues of the CDR3 end, and the germline J gene fills in the rest. Per germline, CDR1 NSQYPW and CDR2 LRSPGD (reference sequence). With V trimmed by 3 bases and J by 3 bases, 3 bases remained unmatched. CDR3 size: 15 residues. The full variable domain, its missing parts supplied by reference TRBV1 and TRBJ2-3, is VTLLEQNPRWRLVPRGQAVNLRCILKNSQYPWMSWYQQDLQKQLQWLFTLRSPGDKEVKSLPGADYLATRVTDTELRLQVANMSQGRTLYCTCSARTGGAETLYFGSGTRLTVL.